This TCR beta chain was found in a study of T cell repertoires in cytomegalovirus infection (dated by TCRdb to between 2017 and 2020). Study-level background: Because public TCR beta signatures pointed to carriage of CMV infection together with the matching HLA type, the HLA type of each donor mattered for the analysis.

Sequenced using an Illumina HiSeq 1500. Starting from the raw public reads, TCRdb applied fastp trimming at Q25, assembled clones with MiXCR and retained in-frame beta chains. Identical CDR3 proteins give one entry, which carries the most common genes and DNA. Present in this sample are about 490,000 distinct CDR3 sequences, over 9% of which were seen just once. Roughly a tenth of the sample comes from the top ten. Study-level results and caveats: In both this cohort and an independent roughly 350-donor cohort, the cumulative frequency of public TCR beta family members distinguished carriers of CMV infection plus the relevant HLA type. The ex vivo response was dominated by HLA-C-restricted CMV-specific TCR beta clonotypes, which also provided the single most frequent clonotype in two of eight donors.

As encoded in the germline V gene, CDR1 is MNHNS while CDR2 is SASEGT. The germline ends are 11 bases apart after V is trimmed by 5 bases and J by 3 bases. There are 13 amino acids in the CDR3, from cysteine to phenylalanine inclusive. The only DNA kept is the CDR3, 39 bases in frame from the first base. This clonotype was found many times. The target of this receptor is not known. No much larger clone is present one base from it, and per-base qualities are unavailable. The V gene is TRBV6-1 and the J gene is TRBJ2-7; possibly the D gene is TRBD2, per 5 matching bases. The material sequenced was PBMCs. The sequence was collected from a human donor in good health (CMV status not recorded). Some clones in this sample may be carry-over from other donors' samples. Here is the DNA: TGTGCCAGCAGTCTTGACGGGATCTACGAGCAGTACTTC. Its product reads: CASSLDGIYEQYF.